This TCR beta chain comes out of a study of blood T cell repertoires in COVID-19. Study information: The analysed material was cDNA or gDNA that came from T cells, B-cell-depleted T cells, or PBMCs.

The CDR3 runs 16 residues. Germline-derived CDR1 and CDR2 are GTSNPN and SVGIG (reference sequence). V shed 1 base, J shed 0 bases, and the junction held 3 bases outside the gene matches. The study assigned cohorts using participant-reported clinical history. Original handling: Counts of nucleated cells, estimated from reference gene primer amplification, were obtained. Clones were sequenced by immunoSEQ multiplex PCR, and TCRdb holds only the in-frame ones, with some missing. V and J calls and clone size come straight from that table; D and trimming were deduced from the DNA. Of approximately 250,000 clones in the sample, approximately 89% were seen once.

The receptor comes from a middle-aged man who had been exposed to COVID-19. The gene calls are TRBV30 and TRBJ1-5; the match to TRBD1 covers 10 bases. Source material: PBMCs or T cells enriched from blood (not recorded which). The CDR3: CAWSGQGAYSNQPQHF. The DNA for the CDR3 is TGTGCCTGGAGTGGACAGGGGGCTTATAGCAATCAGCCCCAGCATTTT.